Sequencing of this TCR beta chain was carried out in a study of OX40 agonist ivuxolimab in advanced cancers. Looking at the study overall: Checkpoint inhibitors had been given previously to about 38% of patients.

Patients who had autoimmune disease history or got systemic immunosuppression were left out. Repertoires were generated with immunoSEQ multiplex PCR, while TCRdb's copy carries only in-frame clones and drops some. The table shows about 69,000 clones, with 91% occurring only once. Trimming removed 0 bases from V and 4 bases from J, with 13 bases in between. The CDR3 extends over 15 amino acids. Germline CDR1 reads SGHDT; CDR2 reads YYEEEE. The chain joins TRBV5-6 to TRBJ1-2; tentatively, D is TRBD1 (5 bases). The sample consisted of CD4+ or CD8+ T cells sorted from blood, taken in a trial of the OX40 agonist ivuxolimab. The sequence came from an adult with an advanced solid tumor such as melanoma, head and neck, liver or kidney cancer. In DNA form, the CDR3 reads TGTGCCAGCAGCTTGGTTCAGGGAGATCTCTATGGCTACACCTTC. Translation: CASSLVQGDLYGYTF.